This T cell receptor (beta chain) was sequenced in a study of cytomegalovirus exposure and HLA in healthy donors. Findings of the study overall: Later analysis showed TCR association rates varying by HLA locus, highest for DRB1 and lowest for HLA-C. TCR beta sequences numbering under 20,000 were associated with HLA alleles at 0.05 false discovery rate in a later analysis.

Points on this clone: The antigen is undetermined.

This PCR relied on a set of 60 Vbeta primers and 13 Jbeta primers. Clones were read by immunoSEQ multiplex PCR, and TCRdb kept only the in-frame ones, dropping some. The data show about 130,000 clones, 65% to 85% seen once. In germline, CDR1 is GTSNPN, CDR2 SVGIG (reference sequence). V gave up 4 bases and J gave up 3 bases; unmatched junction bases: 3. This CDR3 has 12 residues. This receptor was identified in a man aged 30-40 years in good health and CMV-seronegative. The chain links TRBV30 to TRBJ2-7, with 7 bases that match TRBD1. Sequenced sample: PBMCs. This CDR3 reads CAWNPGGYEQYF. DNA for the CDR3: TGTGCCTGGAATCCAGGGGGCTACGAGCAGTACTTC.